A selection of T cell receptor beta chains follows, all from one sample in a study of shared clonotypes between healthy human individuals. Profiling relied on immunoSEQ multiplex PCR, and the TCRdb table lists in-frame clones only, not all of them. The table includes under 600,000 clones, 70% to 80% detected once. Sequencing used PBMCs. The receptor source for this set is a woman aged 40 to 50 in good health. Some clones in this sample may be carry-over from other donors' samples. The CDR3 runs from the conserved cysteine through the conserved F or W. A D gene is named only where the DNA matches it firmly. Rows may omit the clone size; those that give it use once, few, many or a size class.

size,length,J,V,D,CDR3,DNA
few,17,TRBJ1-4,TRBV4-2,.,CASSLGSRSMILEKLFF,TGTGCCAGCAGCCTTGGCAGCCGATCAATGATATTAGAAAAACTGTTTTTT
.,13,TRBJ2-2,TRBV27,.,CASRFRVTGELFF,TGTGCCAGCAGGTTCAGGGTTACCGGGGAGCTGTTTTTT
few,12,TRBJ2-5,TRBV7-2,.,CASSLYQETQYF,TGTGCCAGCAGCTTATACCAAGAGACCCAGTACTTC
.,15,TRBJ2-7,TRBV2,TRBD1,CARKTLTGYGYEQYF,TGTGCCAGGAAGACGTTGACAGGGTATGGGTACGAGCAGTACTTC
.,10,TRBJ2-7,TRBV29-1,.,CSVKDYEQYF,TGCAGCGTTAAGGACTACGAGCAGTACTTC
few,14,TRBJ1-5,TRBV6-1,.,CASSEGSGHQPQHF,TGTGCCAGCAGTGAAGGGTCAGGTCATCAGCCCCAGCATTTT
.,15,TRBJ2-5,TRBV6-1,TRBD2,CASSRGLAAQETQYF,TGTGCCAGCAGTAGGGGACTAGCGGCCCAAGAGACCCAGTACTTC
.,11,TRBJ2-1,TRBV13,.,CASSSGNEQFF,TGTGCCAGCAGCTCGGGGAATGAGCAGTTCTTC
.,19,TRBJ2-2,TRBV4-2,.,CASSPTWKGDSGNTGELFF,TGTGCCAGCAGCCCTACATGGAAAGGGGATAGCGGGAACACCGGGGAGCTGTTTTTT
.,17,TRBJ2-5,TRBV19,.,CASSTRPGAGSGGTQYF,TGTGCCAGTAGTACGCGGCCGGGAGCCGGAAGCGGTGGGACCCAGTACTTC
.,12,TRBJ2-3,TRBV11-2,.,CASSPNFNTQYF,TGTGCCAGCAGCCCGAACTTCAATACGCAGTATTTT
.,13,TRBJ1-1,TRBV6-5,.,CASSYQRNTEAFF,TGTGCCAGCAGTTACCAGAGGAACACTGAAGCTTTCTTT
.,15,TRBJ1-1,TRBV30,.,CAWSAGPLLNTEAFF,TGTGCCTGGAGTGCGGGGCCGCTGTTGAACACTGAAGCTTTCTTT
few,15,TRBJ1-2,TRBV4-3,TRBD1,CASSQYGQGNYGYTF,TGCGCCAGCAGCCAATACGGACAGGGGAACTATGGCTACACCTTC
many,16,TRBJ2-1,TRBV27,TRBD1,CASAPRGTGAYGEQFF,TGTGCCAGCGCCCCTCGGGGGACAGGGGCCTACGGTGAGCAGTTCTTC
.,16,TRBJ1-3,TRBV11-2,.,CASSRRGGHSGNTIYF,TGTGCCAGCAGCCGTCGCGGGGGGCACTCTGGAAACACCATATATTTT
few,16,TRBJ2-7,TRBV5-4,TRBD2,CASSLGGGAGVDEQYF,TGTGCCAGCAGCCTGGGCGGAGGGGCGGGAGTGGACGAGCAGTACTTC
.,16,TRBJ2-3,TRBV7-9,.,CASSLGGYASTDTQYF,TGTGCCAGCAGCTTAGGGGGGTACGCAAGCACAGATACGCAGTATTTT
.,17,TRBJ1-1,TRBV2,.,CASSEVIHSLKNTEAFF,TGTGCCAGCAGTGAAGTTATCCACTCCCTCAAGAACACTGAAGCTTTCTTT
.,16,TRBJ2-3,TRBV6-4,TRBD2,CASSDGLAGGPDTQYF,TGTGCCAGCAGTGACGGACTAGCGGGAGGGCCCGATACGCAGTATTTT
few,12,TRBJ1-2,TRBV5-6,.,CASSRGFDGYTF,TGTGCCAGCAGCCGGGGGTTTGATGGCTACACCTTC
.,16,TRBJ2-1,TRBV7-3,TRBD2,CASSLSGSGGYNEQFF,TGTGCCAGCAGCTTATCGGGGTCGGGAGGGTACAATGAGCAGTTCTTC
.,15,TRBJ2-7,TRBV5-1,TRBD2,CASSLELAGRYEQYF,TGCGCCAGCAGCTTGGAACTAGCGGGGAGATACGAGCAGTACTTC
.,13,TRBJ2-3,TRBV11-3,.,CASSYSEIGTQYF,TGTGCCAGCAGCTATTCAGAAATCGGTACGCAGTATTTT
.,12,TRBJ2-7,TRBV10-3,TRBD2,CASAGGVHEQYF,TGTGCATCGGCGGGGGGAGTCCACGAGCAGTACTTC
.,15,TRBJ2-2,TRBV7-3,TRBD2,CASSLTVAGAGELFF,TGTGCCAGCAGCTTAACTGTAGCGGGAGCCGGGGAGCTGTTTTTT
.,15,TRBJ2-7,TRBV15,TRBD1,CATSRDRQGWNEQYF,TGTGCCACCAGCAGAGACCGACAGGGGTGGAACGAGCAGTACTTC
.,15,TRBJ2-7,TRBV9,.,CASSPYPKGPNEQYF,TGTGCCAGCAGCCCCTACCCTAAGGGGCCGAACGAGCAGTACTTC
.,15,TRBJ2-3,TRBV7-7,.,CASSLGSGSTDTQYF,TGTGCTAGCAGCTTAGGGTCAGGGAGCACAGATACGCAGTATTTT
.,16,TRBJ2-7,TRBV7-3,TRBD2,CASSLGLAGGPYEQYF,TGTGCCAGCAGCTTAGGACTAGCGGGAGGGCCCTACGAGCAGTACTTC
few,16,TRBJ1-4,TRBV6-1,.,CAISESPTAINEKLFF,TGTGCCATCAGTGAATCCCCGACAGCCATTAATGAAAAACTGTTTTTT
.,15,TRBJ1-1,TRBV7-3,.,CASSSGPGMNTEAFF,TGTGCCAGCAGCTCTGGACCCGGTATGAACACTGAAGCTTTCTTT
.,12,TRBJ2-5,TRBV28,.,CASSFGQKTQYF,TGTGCCAGCAGTTTCGGACAGAAGACCCAGTACTTC
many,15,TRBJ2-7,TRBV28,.,CASRSRGGKTYEQYF,TGTGCCAGCAGATCCCGAGGAGGGAAAACCTACGAGCAGTACTTC
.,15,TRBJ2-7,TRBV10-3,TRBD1,CAINQGTGSSGEQYF,TGTGCCATCAATCAAGGGACAGGGAGCTCGGGGGAGCAGTACTTC
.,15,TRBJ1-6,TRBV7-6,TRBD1,CASSPQTGGDSPLHF,TGTGCCAGCAGCCCACAGACAGGGGGCGATTCACCCCTCCACTTT
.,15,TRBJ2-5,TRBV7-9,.,CASSPRGGDEETQYF,TGTGCCAGCAGCCCTAGGGGGGGCGACGAGGAGACCCAGTACTTC
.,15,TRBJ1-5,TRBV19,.,CASSISSGSNQPQHF,TGTGCCAGTAGTATTTCGTCAGGGTCCAATCAGCCCCAGCATTTT
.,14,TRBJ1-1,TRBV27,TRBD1,CASSLSTGDTEAFF,TGTGCCAGCAGTTTATCGACAGGGGACACTGAAGCTTTCTTT
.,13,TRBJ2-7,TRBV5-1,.,CASSQWDSYEQYF,TGCGCCAGCAGCCAGTGGGACTCCTACGAGCAGTACTTC
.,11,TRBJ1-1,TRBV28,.,CASRSDTEAFF,TGTGCCAGCAGATCCGACACTGAAGCTTTCTTT
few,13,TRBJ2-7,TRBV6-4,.,CASSFPGVHEQYF,TGTGCCAGCAGCTTTCCAGGGGTCCACGAGCAGTACTTC
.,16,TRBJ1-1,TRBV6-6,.,CASSYSSPGTGGEAFF,TGTGCCAGCAGTTACTCTAGTCCGGGGACTGGGGGAGAAGCTTTCTTT
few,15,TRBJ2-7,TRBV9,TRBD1,CASSPNGQGAFEQYF,TGTGCCAGCAGCCCGAATGGACAGGGGGCCTTCGAGCAGTACTTC
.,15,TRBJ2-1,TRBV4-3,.,CASSQRSAVTGEQFF,TGCGCCAGCAGCCAGCGAAGTGCGGTCACAGGTGAGCAGTTCTTC
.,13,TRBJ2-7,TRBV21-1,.,CASSHGGVGEQYF,TGTGCCAGCAGCCACGGGGGGGTGGGCGAGCAGTACTTC
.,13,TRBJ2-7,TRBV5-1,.,CASSLTVSYEQYF,TGCGCCAGCAGCTTGACAGTTTCCTACGAGCAGTACTTC
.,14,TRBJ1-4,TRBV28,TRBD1,CATIQGASNEKLFF,TGTGCCACAATCCAGGGGGCCTCTAATGAAAAACTGTTTTTT
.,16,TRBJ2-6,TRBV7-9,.,CASSLGRDSGANVLTF,TGTGCCAGCAGCTTAGGGCGGGACTCTGGGGCCAACGTCCTGACTTTC
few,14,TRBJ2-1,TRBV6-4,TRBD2,CASSGLAGAAEQFF,TGTGCCAGCAGCGGACTAGCGGGAGCTGCTGAGCAGTTCTTC
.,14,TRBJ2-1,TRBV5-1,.,CASSGTTYNNEQFF,TGCGCCAGCAGTGGGACCACTTACAACAATGAGCAGTTCTTC
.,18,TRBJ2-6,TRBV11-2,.,CASSPSPGQLSGANVLTF,TGTGCCAGCAGCCCCTCGCCCGGACAACTCTCTGGGGCCAACGTCCTGACTTTC
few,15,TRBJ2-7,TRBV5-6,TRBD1,CASSLVAGGRNEQYF,TGTGCCAGCAGCTTGGTGGCAGGGGGCAGGAACGAGCAGTACTTC
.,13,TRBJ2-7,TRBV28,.,CASIQSPPDEQYF,TGTGCCAGCATCCAGTCCCCTCCGGACGAGCAGTACTTC